Following are 22 T cell receptor beta chains from one sample sequenced in a study of neurological immune-mediated disorders. From the 5' RACE reads, TCRdb called clonotypes with MiXCR, one entry per CDR3 protein. Of tens of thousands of distinct CDR3 sequences in the sample, around 3.4% were seen once. Material: PBMCs. The source of these receptors is a woman aged 50 to 60 with multiple sclerosis.

This clonotype was observed many times. The genes are TRBV6-5 and TRBJ2-1, with D perhaps being TRBD1 or TRBD2 (6 bases each). The CDR3 is 16 residues long. CDR1 and CDR2 (germline): MNHEY, SVGAGI. V was pared by 0 bases and J by 6 bases, with 15 bases between. The CDR3 sequence: CASSYSWGAKANEQFF. CDR3 sequence (DNA): TGTGCCAGCAGTTACTCGTGGGGGGCGAAAGCCAATGAGCAGTTCTTC.

In its sample, this clonotype was seen many times. J is TRBJ2-5 and V is TRBV5-1; the D gene is possibly TRBD1 (5 bases). Germline V gene sequence: CDR1 SGHRS, CDR2 YFSETQ. This CDR3 has 15 amino acids. V was trimmed by 1 base and J by 3 bases, leaving 13 bases between them. The CDR3 region has the DNA TGCGCCAGCAGCTTGAAAGGCAGGGATAAAGAGACCCAGTACTTC. Its protein product is CASSLKGRDKETQYF.

There are a few counts of this clonotype. One base away lies a much larger clone, so this may be a sequencing read error. The J gene is TRBJ2-7, the V gene TRBV5-6; 7 bases agree with TRBD1. CDR3 length equals 14 residues. Germline assignment: CDR1 SGHDT and CDR2 YYEEEE. In nucleotides, the CDR3 is TGTGCCAGCAGCTTGGGAGGGGGCGTCGACTCTCAAGACTTC. It yields the protein CASSLGGGVDSQDF.

Ten or more counts support this clonotype. The J gene is TRBJ1-2, the V gene TRBV6-5; no definite D call. Trimming cost V 2 bases and J 0 bases, with 10 bases left between them. This CDR3 is 15 amino acids long. Germline CDR1 is MNHEY and CDR2 is SVGAGI. The CDR3 loop reads CASSYTQRTNYGYTF. CDR3 sequence (DNA): TGTGCCAGCAGTTACACGCAGAGAACTAACTATGGCTACACCTTC.

This clonotype was seen many times. The V gene is TRBV9, the J gene TRBJ2-5, with D perhaps TRBD2 (5 bases). Per germline, CDR1 SGDLS and CDR2 YYNGEE. The CDR3 spans 14 residues. V shed 0 bases and J shed 4 bases, with 10 bases lying between them. The CDR3 DNA reads TGTGCCAGCAGCGTAGGCGGTGGAGGAGAGACCCAGTACTTC. Protein: CASSVGGGGETQYF.

This clonotype came up many times. The chain recombines TRBV20-1 with TRBJ1-5; D unresolved. V was trimmed by 3 bases and J by 5 bases, leaving 20 bases between them. The CDR3 runs to 16 residues. CDR1 and CDR2 (germline): DFQATT, SNEGSKA (reference sequence). This chain's CDR3 is CSASGVGRGNHQPQHF. CDR3 sequence (DNA): TGCAGTGCTAGTGGAGTGGGTAGAGGCAATCATCAGCCCCAGCATTTT.

This clonotype was detected many times. The chain couples TRBV7-3 to TRBJ2-1; D is undetermined. The germline CDR1 and CDR2 sequences are SGHTA and FQGTGA. The CDR3 has 16 residues. Trimming stripped 4 bases from V and 10 bases from J, with 23 bases between. CDR3 protein: CASSSLFSPRPREQFF. The CDR3, as DNA: TGTGCCAGCAGCTCCCTTTTTAGTCCACGTCCTCGGGAGCAGTTCTTC.

This clonotype was picked up many times. CDR3 loop: CATRSSGQGRDQPQHF. The DNA of the CDR3 is TGTGCCACCAGATCGAGCGGGCAGGGCAGGGATCAGCCCCAGCATTTT. This chain joins TRBV15 and TRBJ1-5; possibly TRBD1 for D (5 bases). Germline V gene lookup returns CDR1 LNHNV and CDR2 YYDKDF (reference sequence). The CDR3 spans 16 residues. V lost 6 bases and J lost 5, with 20 bases in between.

This clonotype was observed at least ten times. The gene calls are TRBV12-3 or TRBV12-4 and TRBJ2-2; TRBD1 might be the D (6 bases). The CDR3 extends over 15 amino acids. Trimming left V 9 bases short and J 5 bases short, with 19 bases between. CDR3 sequence: CASQGREFRTGELFF. The CDR3, as DNA: TGTGCCAGTCAGGGGCGAGAGTTTAGGACCGGGGAGCTGTTTTTT.

The chain recombines TRBV18 with TRBJ2-7, with D uncertain. This CDR3 contains 15 residues. Germline-derived CDR1 and CDR2 are KGHSH and LQKENI. V lost 3 bases, J lost 0 bases, and 12 bases lay in between. The CDR3 DNA sequence: TGTGCCAGCTCACCTTCATTCTTGTACTCCTACGAGCAGTACTTC. Translated: CASSPSFLYSYEQYF.

This clonotype has a count of ten or more. V and J are TRBV24-1 and TRBJ2-3; possible D gene TRBD2, 5 bases. Trimming took off 2 bases at V and 0 bases at J, with 14 bases between the two ends. The germline V gene has CDR1 KGHDR and CDR2 SFDVKD. CDR3 length: 17 residues. CDR3 sequence (DNA): TGTGCCACCAGTGATTCCTGGGTCGGGGTTAGCACAGATACGCAGTATTTT. Its protein is CATSDSWVGVSTDTQYF.

The chain is built from TRBV7-2 and TRBJ2-5; D could derive from TRBD1 or TRBD2 (6 bases each). The CDR3 sequence is 14 residues long. V lost 5 bases and J 4 bases, leaving 14 bases between the germline ends. Per germline, CDR1 SGHTA and CDR2 FQGNSA. The CDR3 bases are TGTGCCAGCAGCCCAAGGACGGGGGCAGAGACCCAGTACTTC. This encodes CASSPRTGAETQYF.

In this sample, this clonotype turned up many times. The gene calls are TRBV20-1 and TRBJ2-3, with a weak D call TRBD2 (5 bases). Germline V CDR1 and CDR2: DFQATT, SNEGSKA (reference sequence). This CDR3 has 14 residues. Trimming took off 3 bases at V and 0 bases at J, with 10 bases between the two ends. The CDR3 region has the DNA TGCAGTGCTAGTCGAGGGCCTAGCACAGATACGCAGTATTTT. Encoded protein: CSASRGPSTDTQYF.

Many counts were recorded for this clonotype. The chain combines TRBV7-2 with TRBJ1-2; TRBD1 might be the D (6 bases). The ends were cut back, 5 bases at V and 4 bases at J, with 17 bases in the middle. Germline loops: CDR1 SGHTA, CDR2 FQGNSA. This CDR3 comprises 15 residues. CDR3 nucleotides: TGTGCCAGCAGCCCGGGGGGGGGCTGGAGCTATGGCTACACCTTC. Its protein product is CASSPGGGWSYGYTF.

There are many counts of this clonotype. The chain couples TRBV5-1 to TRBJ1-2, with TRBD1 as a possible D gene (5 bases). CDR1 is SGHRS, CDR2 YFSETQ, per germline. The V end was cut by 0 bases, the J end by 6 bases, with 9 bases between. There are 13 residues in the CDR3. The CDR3 region is CASSLAGGDGYTF. The CDR3 coding sequence is TGCGCCAGCAGCTTGGCCGGGGGGGATGGCTACACCTTC.

This clonotype came up many times. V and J are TRBV27 and TRBJ1-5; D is unclear. V was trimmed by 8 bases and J by 4 bases, leaving 12 bases between them. Germline CDR1 MNHEY, CDR2 SMNVEV (reference sequence). This CDR3 spans 13 amino acids. The CDR3 nucleotides are TGTGCCAGCGGTAACGGCGGGAATCAGCCCCAGCATTTT. Protein product: CASGNGGNQPQHF.

This clonotype was counted only a few times. The chain joins TRBV4-1 to TRBJ1-1, with TRBD1 matching 9 bases. The CDR3 loop spans 15 amino acids. Trimming cost V 0 bases and J 4 bases; bases outside gene matches: 3. Germline CDR1 is MGHRA and CDR2 is YSYEKL. The CDR3 sequence is CASSQEGTGRTEAFF. The CDR3 nucleotides are TGCGCCAGCAGCCAAGAGGGGACAGGGCGCACTGAAGCTTTCTTT.

In this sample, this clonotype turned up a few times. This chain joins TRBV5-1 and TRBJ2-7; D is perhaps TRBD2 (6 bases). V lost 3 bases, J lost 0 bases, and 10 bases lay in between. CDR1 and CDR2 (germline): SGHRS, YFSETQ. This CDR3 contains 14 residues. CDR3 residues: CASSWGDLSYEQYF. CDR3 in DNA: TGCGCCAGCAGCTGGGGGGACCTCTCCTACGAGCAGTACTTC. Full variable domain (missing parts from reference TRBV5-1 and TRBJ2-7): KAGVTQTPRYLIKTRGQQVTLSCSPISGHRSVSWYQQTPGQGLQFLFEYFSETQRNKGNFPGRFSGRQFSNSRSEMNVSTLELGDSALYLCASSWGDLSYEQYFGPGTRLTVT.

In this sample, this clonotype turned up many times. This chain joins TRBV12-3 or TRBV12-4 and TRBJ1-2; D possibly corresponds to TRBD1 (5 bases). CDR3 size: 11 residues. Trimming took off 5 bases at V and 5 bases at J, with 6 bases between the two ends. The CDR3 region has the DNA TGTGCCAGCAGTCGGGGGTATGGCTACACCTTC. This sequence encodes CASSRGYGYTF.

This clonotype was detected ten times or more. The chain couples TRBV29-1 to TRBJ1-2, with a tentative D call TRBD1 (5 bases). Germline V lookup: CDR1 SQVTM, CDR2 ANQGSEA. CDR3 length: 15 residues. V was shortened by 2 bases and J by 1 base, with 14 bases between the two germline ends. CDR3 sequence: CSVEWGVDGNYGYTF. CDR3 DNA sequence: TGCAGCGTTGAATGGGGGGTGGACGGTAACTATGGCTACACCTTC.

This clonotype was detected only a few times. The rearrangement joins TRBV12-3 or TRBV12-4 to TRBJ1-3; the D is unclear. The ends were cut back, 7 bases at V and 4 bases at J, with 11 bases in the middle. The CDR3 covers 13 residues. CDR3 sequence reads: CASILNEGNTIYF. As DNA, the CDR3 is TGTGCCAGCATCCTTAACGAGGGAAACACCATATATTTT.

The table lists this clonotype with many counts. This chain joins TRBV27 and TRBJ1-2, with D uncertain. Germline V lookup: CDR1 MNHEY, CDR2 SMNVEV (reference sequence). The CDR3 is 14 amino acids. Trimming pared 4 bases from V and 7 bases from J, leaving 16 bases between. The CDR3, as DNA: TGTGCCAGCAGTTCCAAAAGATCTCGGGCTGGCTACACCTTC. Protein: CASSSKRSRAGYTF.